The present T cell receptor beta chain was sequenced within a study of T cell responses to AZD1222 COVID-19 vaccine. The table came from immunoSEQ multiplex PCR; TCRdb's copy has only in-frame clones and leaves some out. Among 100,000 or so clones listed, around 87% were seen once. CDR3 length: 13 amino acids. The V end lost 4 bases, the J end lost 4 bases, and 10 bases lay between the germline ends. The TCR was taken from an adult in good health. The rearrangement joins TRBV12-3 or TRBV12-4 to TRBJ1-2, with D possibly being TRBD1 (6 bases). Sequencing used peripheral blood, obtained on day 0 of AZD1222 vaccination. CDR3 amino acids: CASSYRAGYGYTF. The CDR3 bases are TGTGCCAGCAGTTACAGGGCCGGCTATGGCTACACCTTC.